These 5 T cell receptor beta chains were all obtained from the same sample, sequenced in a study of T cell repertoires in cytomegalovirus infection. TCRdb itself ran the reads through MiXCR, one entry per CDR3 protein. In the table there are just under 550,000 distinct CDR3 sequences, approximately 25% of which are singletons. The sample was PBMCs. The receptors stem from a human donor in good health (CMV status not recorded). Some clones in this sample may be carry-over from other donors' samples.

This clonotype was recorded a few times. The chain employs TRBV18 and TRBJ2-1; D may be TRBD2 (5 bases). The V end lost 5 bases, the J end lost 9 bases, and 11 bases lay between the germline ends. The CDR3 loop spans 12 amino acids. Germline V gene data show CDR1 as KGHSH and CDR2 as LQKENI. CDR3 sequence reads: CASSSLAREQFF. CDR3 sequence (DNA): TGTGCCAGCTCATCTTTAGCGCGTGAGCAGTTCTTC.

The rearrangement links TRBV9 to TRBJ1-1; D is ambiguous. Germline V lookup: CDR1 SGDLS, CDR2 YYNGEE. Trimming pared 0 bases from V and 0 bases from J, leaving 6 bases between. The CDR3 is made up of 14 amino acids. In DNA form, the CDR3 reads TGTGCCAGCAGCGTAGGTCTGGTGAACACTGAAGCTTTCTTT. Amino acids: CASSVGLVNTEAFF.

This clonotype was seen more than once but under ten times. The CDR3 loop is CASSSIGEEKLFF. The CDR3 nucleotides are TGTGCCAGCAGCTCCATTGGGGAAGAAAAACTGTTTTTT. J is TRBJ1-4 and V is TRBV7-6; D is unresolved. In germline, CDR1 is SGHVS, CDR2 FNYEAQ. Between the trimmed V and J ends, which lost 4 bases and 8 bases, there was a span of 11 bases. The CDR3 runs 13 residues. Combining the CDR3 with reference TRBV7-6 and TRBJ1-4 gives the whole variable domain GAGVSQSPRYKVTKRGQDVALRCDPISGHVSLYWYRQALGQGPEFLTYFNYEAQQDKSGLPNDRFSAERPEGSISTLTIQRTEQRDSAMYRCASSSIGEEKLFFGSGTQLSVL.

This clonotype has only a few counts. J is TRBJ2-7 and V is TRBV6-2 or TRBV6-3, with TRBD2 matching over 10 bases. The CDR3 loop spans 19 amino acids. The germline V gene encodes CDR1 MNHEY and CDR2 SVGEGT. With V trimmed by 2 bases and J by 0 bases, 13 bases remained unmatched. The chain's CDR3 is CASSYGSVTSGRSSYEQYF. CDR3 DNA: TGTGCCAGCAGTTACGGATCAGTGACTAGCGGGCGGAGCTCCTACGAGCAGTACTTC.

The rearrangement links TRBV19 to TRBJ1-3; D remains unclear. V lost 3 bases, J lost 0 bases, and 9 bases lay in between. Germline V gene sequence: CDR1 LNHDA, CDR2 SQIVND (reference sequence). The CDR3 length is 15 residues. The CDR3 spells CASSIAQHSGNTIYF. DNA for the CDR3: TGTGCCAGTAGTATCGCACAGCACTCTGGAAACACCATATATTTT.